The rows below give T cell receptor beta chains drawn from one sample of a study of T cell repertoires in cytomegalovirus infection. TCRdb fed the reads into MiXCR, producing one record per CDR3 protein. The sample contains approximately 110,000 distinct CDR3 sequences, around 29% of which appear only once. Their antigen targets remain unknown. Here the sequenced sample was CD8+ T cells from cultured PBMCs, taken from culture after CMV antigen stimulation. These receptors came from a human donor in good health (CMV status not recorded). Some clones in this sample may be carry-over from other donors' samples. The CDR3 runs from the conserved cysteine through the conserved F or W. D genes are given only for firm matches. A clone size is listed for some rows: how often the clone was seen (once, few, many), or a class if it is expanded.

d_call clone_size j_call v_call cdr3_aa cdr3_nt
NA few TRBJ2-5 TRBV18 CASSLSVTKETQYF TGTGCCAGCTCACTCTCCGTGACAAAAGAGACCCAGTACTTC
NA NA TRBJ1-6 TRBV4-1 CASSQGEGGPNSPLHF TGCGCCAGCAGCCAAGGTGAAGGGGGACCGAATTCACCCCTCCACTTT
NA many TRBJ1-5 TRBV27 CASSSLPRAYSNQPQHF TGTGCCAGCAGTTCCCTACCCAGGGCTTATAGCAATCAGCCCCAGCATTTT
TRBD1 few TRBJ1-1 TRBV5-4 CASSTEWTGARGEEAFF TGTGCCAGCTCCACAGAGTGGACAGGGGCTCGTGGGGAAGAAGCTTTCTTT
NA few TRBJ2-3 TRBV11-2 CASSPPDRATDTQYF TGTGCCAGCAGCCCCCCCGACAGAGCCACAGATACGCAGTATTTT
NA NA TRBJ2-3 TRBV27 CASSLGGAMTDTQYF TGTGCCAGCAGTTTAGGCGGGGCTATGACAGATACGCAGTATTTT
TRBD2 few TRBJ2-7 TRBV12-3/TRBV12-4 CASRSSGGSYEQYF TGTGCCAGCAGGAGTAGCGGGGGCTCCTACGAGCAGTACTTC
NA few TRBJ2-5 TRBV9 CASSVGSGGELETQYF TGTGCCAGCAGCGTAGGATCGGGGGGCGAATTAGAGACCCAGTACTTC
TRBD2 once TRBJ2-7 TRBV6-5 CASSYGWGGLAGPPAEQYF TGTGCCAGCAGTTACGGGTGGGGGGGACTAGCGGGGCCCCCGGCGGAGCAGTACTTC
NA few TRBJ2-3 TRBV12-3/TRBV12-4 CASSLGDAQYF TGTGCCAGCAGTTTAGGTGACGCGCAGTATTTT
NA few TRBJ1-1 TRBV4-1 CASSPQPGQKTEAFF TGCGCCAGCAGCCCCCAACCGGGACAAAAGACTGAAGCTTTCTTT
TRBD1 NA TRBJ1-2 TRBV7-2 CASSSPGQGAQGYTF TGTGCCAGCAGCTCTCCGGGACAGGGGGCGCAGGGCTACACCTTC
TRBD2 few TRBJ2-5 TRBV19 CASSRPWTSGYQETQYF TGTGCCAGTAGTCGACCCTGGACTAGCGGGTACCAAGAGACCCAGTACTTC
NA NA TRBJ1-1 TRBV7-9 CASSPTLTEAFF TGTGCCAGCAGCCCCACTCTCACTGAAGCTTTCTTT
TRBD1 NA TRBJ1-5 TRBV6-5 CASSSGQGLQPQHF TGTGCCAGCAGTTCGGGACAGGGGCTTCAGCCCCAGCATTTT
TRBD2 few TRBJ2-3 TRBV28 CASSTLDSGGDTQYF TGTGCCAGCAGTACGTTGGATAGCGGGGGAGATACGCAGTATTTT
TRBD2 NA TRBJ2-5 TRBV2 CASSSGTSVGQETQYF TGTGCCAGCAGTTCCGGGACTAGCGTCGGTCAAGAGACCCAGTACTTC
NA NA TRBJ2-7 TRBV20-1 CSAKTARPYEQYF TGCAGTGCCAAGACGGCGAGGCCCTACGAGCAGTACTTC
TRBD2 few TRBJ2-5 TRBV6-1 CASSVLAGVVKETQYF TGTGCCAGCAGTGTGCTAGCGGGGGTAGTTAAAGAGACCCAGTACTTC
NA NA TRBJ2-7 TRBV19 CASSSHTYEQYF TGTGCCAGTAGCTCCCATACCTACGAGCAGTACTTC
NA few TRBJ2-7 TRBV11-2 CASSLGAGTYEQYF TGTGCCAGCAGCTTAGGGGCAGGTACCTACGAGCAGTACTTC
NA few TRBJ2-1 TRBV28 CASSYRVITYNEQFF TGTGCCAGCAGTTACAGGGTCATCACCTACAATGAGCAGTTCTTC
NA few TRBJ1-2 TRBV29-1 CSVGSGGDGYTF TGCAGCGTTGGATCGGGGGGGGATGGCTACACCTTC
NA few TRBJ2-2 TRBV19 CASSIPGELFF TGTGCCAGTAGTATACCCGGGGAGCTGTTTTTT
NA few TRBJ1-5 TRBV27 CASSLGEPNQPQHF TGTGCCAGCAGTTTAGGAGAGCCCAATCAGCCCCAGCATTTT
NA NA TRBJ2-1 TRBV5-6 CASSLDISSYNEQFF TGTGCCAGCAGCTTGGACATTAGCTCCTACAATGAGCAGTTCTTC
NA NA TRBJ1-4 TRBV27 CASSLGGDYEKLFF TGTGCCAGCAGTTTGGGGGGGGACTACGAAAAACTGTTTTTT
NA NA TRBJ2-3 TRBV12-3/TRBV12-4 CAILDISSSTDTQYF TGTGCCATCCTGGACATTTCGTCTAGCACAGATACGCAGTATTTT
TRBD2 NA TRBJ2-3 TRBV2 CASRLADTDTQYF TGTGCCAGCAGACTAGCGGACACAGATACGCAGTATTTT
NA NA TRBJ1-2 TRBV9 CASSVGPPQSNYGYTF TGTGCCAGCAGCGTAGGACCCCCCCAGTCTAACTATGGCTACACCTTC
NA many TRBJ1-1 TRBV7-7 CASSLLANTEAFF TGTGCCAGCAGCTTATTAGCCAACACTGAAGCTTTCTTT
NA NA TRBJ1-2 TRBV27 CASSPGFLPLHF TGTGCCAGCAGTCCCGGGTTCCTTCCCCTTCACTTC
NA few TRBJ1-1 TRBV20-1 CSARPTATEAFF TGCAGTGCTAGACCCACAGCCACTGAAGCTTTCTTT
NA many TRBJ1-1 TRBV12-3/TRBV12-4 CASSLSTEAFF TGTGCCAGCAGTTTATCAACTGAAGCTTTCTTT
TRBD2 few TRBJ2-5 TRBV7-9 CASSFSGLKETQYF TGTGCCAGCAGCTTTTCGGGACTAAAAGAGACCCAGTACTTC
NA NA TRBJ1-1 TRBV6-2/TRBV6-3 CASSNLPGGQEAFF TGTGCCAGCAGCAATCTGCCGGGGGGGCAAGAGGCTTTCTTT
NA few TRBJ1-2 TRBV27 CASSPPSSDRNYGYTF TGTGCCAGCAGTCCCCCCTCCAGCGACAGGAACTATGGCTACACCTTC
NA NA TRBJ2-5 TRBV29-1 CSVEGANPESETQYF TGCAGCGTTGAAGGGGCGAATCCCGAGTCAGAGACCCAGTACTTC
TRBD2 NA TRBJ2-4 TRBV6-6 CASRGGESAKNIQYF TGTGCCAGCAGGGGGGGGGAGAGTGCCAAAAACATTCAGTACTTC
NA NA TRBJ1-5 TRBV9 CASSVGQINQPQHF TGTGCCAGCAGCGTAGGCCAGATCAATCAGCCCCAGCATTTT
NA NA TRBJ2-2 TRBV4-1 CASSQPNLWSRDDSGELFF TGCGCCAGCAGCCAACCCAATCTGTGGTCCAGGGATGATTCCGGGGAGCTGTTTTTT
NA many TRBJ2-2 TRBV12-3/TRBV12-4 CASSFVQGSPTGELFF TGTGCCAGCAGTTTTGTACAGGGATCTCCCACCGGGGAGCTGTTTTTT
TRBD1 many TRBJ1-1 TRBV27 CASSLGQTMEAFF TGTGCCAGCAGTTTGGGACAGACTATGGAAGCTTTCTTT
NA NA TRBJ1-1 TRBV20-1 CSAKGPGTEAFF TGCAGTGCTAAGGGGCCCGGCACTGAAGCTTTCTTT
NA NA TRBJ2-3 TRBV3-1 CASSQALLGGGTDTQYF TGTGCCAGCAGCCAAGCTCTACTAGGGGGAGGCACAGATACGCAGTATTTT
NA NA TRBJ2-3 TRBV2 CASSDPVPTDTQYF TGTGCCAGCAGTGACCCTGTTCCCACAGATACGCAGTATTTT
NA NA TRBJ1-1 TRBV6-6 CANSGVGVPEAFF TGTGCCAACAGCGGGGTGGGGGTCCCTGAAGCTTTCTTT
NA NA TRBJ1-1 TRBV7-3 CASSLAGGWGLMNTEAFF TGTGCCAGCAGCTTAGCTGGGGGATGGGGTTTGATGAACACTGAAGCTTTCTTT
NA few TRBJ2-1 TRBV25-1 CASSERGSGSYNEQFF TGTGCCAGCAGTGAACGGGGGTCGGGCTCCTACAATGAGCAGTTCTTC
NA many TRBJ2-7 TRBV19 CASSPRLVSYEQYF TGTGCCAGTAGTCCCCGTCTGGTTTCCTACGAGCAGTACTTC
NA NA TRBJ2-7 TRBV27 CASSLFRGSSYEQYF TGTGCCAGCAGTTTATTCCGGGGGAGCTCCTACGAGCAGTACTTC